A single T cell receptor beta chain is shown here with its context. Germline assignment: CDR1 SGHNT and CDR2 YENEEA. The CDR3 spans 19 residues. Trimming at V came to 1 base and at J to 0 bases, leaving 12 bases not matched to a gene. This sample was included in a study of blood T cell repertoires in COVID-19. Study in general: Samples of COVID-19 (acute and convalescent) were obtained from the United States, Italy and Spain. PBMCs, B-cell-depleted T cells, or T cells provided the cDNA or gDNA that made up the material.

In the original workflow: Amplified reference gene primers provided the basis for estimating nucleated cell counts. Here immunoSEQ multiplex PCR was the method, and the copy in TCRdb shows in-frame clones only, minus some. Clone size and the V and J calls come from that table; the DNA yielded D and trimming. The sample has approximately 85,000 clones; nearly 90% are singletons. The receptor comes from a woman older than 75 with active or convalescent COVID-19. The sample consisted of peripheral blood. V usage is TRBV11-3 and J usage is TRBJ2-7, with 10 positions matching TRBD1. The CDR3 region is CASSLAGQGVSLGSYEQYF. As DNA, the CDR3 is TGTGCCAGCAGCTTAGCCGGACAGGGGGTCTCATTAGGCTCCTACGAGCAGTACTTC.